This T cell receptor beta chain stems from a study of T cell responses to AZD1222 COVID-19 vaccine. In the study overall: Pooled samples include second doses given at about 4 or 12 weeks. Overall study results and limits: Just a handful of AZD1222 recipients were seropositive at baseline. Mapped onto spike, vaccine-associated CD4 TCRs spanned it and were dominant at 160-218 and 743-854.

This clone was recorded once. The antigen remains unidentified. Generated by immunoSEQ multiplex PCR, the TCRdb table keeps only in-frame clones and is missing some. The table shows 100,000 to 120,000 clones, with around 81% occurring only once. Germline CDR1 is SGHTA and CDR2 is FQGNSA. V dropped 5 bases and J dropped 7 bases, with 17 bases sitting between them. The CDR3 spans 14 residues. The sequencing here drew on peripheral blood, taken on day 0 of AZD1222 vaccination. V is TRBV7-2 and J is TRBJ1-2; possible D gene TRBD1, 6 bases. The sequence derives from an adult in good health. This CDR3 is CASSPNRGALGYTF. The CDR3 coding sequence is TGTGCCAGCAGCCCAAACCGGGGGGCACTTGGCTACACCTTC.